Reported below is one TCR beta chain. This CDR3 is built from 16 residues. Germline CDR1 is SGHRS and CDR2 is YFSETQ. Germline trimming cut 0 bases from V and 8 bases from J; bases unmatched to any gene: 7. The sample is drawn from a study of blood T cell repertoires in COVID-19. On the study more broadly: Samples taken during acute and convalescent COVID-19 were collected in the United States, Italy and Spain. Sources were T cells, B-cell-depleted T cells, or PBMCs; the material itself was cDNA or gDNA.

Original analysis: Counts of nucleated cells, estimated from reference gene primer amplification, were obtained. Clones were read by immunoSEQ multiplex PCR, and TCRdb kept only the in-frame ones, dropping some. The V and J calls and the clone size are those of that table, but D and trimming were determined from the DNA. The repertoire has fewer than 150,000 clones, about 91% of them found once; the top ten carry 0.88%. The TCR originated in a woman aged 45-59 years with active or convalescent COVID-19. The chain uses TRBV5-1 and TRBJ2-1, with 11 nucleotides matching TRBD2. Sequenced sample: peripheral blood. CDR3 sequence (DNA): TGCGCCAGCAGCTTGGTAGCGGGAGGGCCAGGGGATGAGCAGTTCTTC. It codes for CASSLVAGGPGDEQFF.